This TCR beta chain was sequenced in a study of blood T cell repertoires in COVID-19. The overall study: T cells, B-cell-depleted T cells, or PBMCs provided the cDNA or gDNA that served as material.

Germline CDR1 reads SNHLY; CDR2 reads FYNNEI. This CDR3 region has 15 residues. Trimming shortened V by 2 bases and J by 0 bases, and 7 bases separated the two germline ends. Data came from immunoSEQ multiplex PCR; TCRdb stores just in-frame clones and leaves some out. The table includes about 63,000 clones, 76% detected once. This receptor was identified in a woman over 75 with acute or convalescent COVID-19. The chain uses TRBV2 and TRBJ2-2; D gene unclear. The sample was peripheral blood. CDR3 DNA sequence: TGTGCCAGCAGTGAATTGAGCCCGAACACCGGGGAGCTGTTTTTT. Protein product: CASSELSPNTGELFF.